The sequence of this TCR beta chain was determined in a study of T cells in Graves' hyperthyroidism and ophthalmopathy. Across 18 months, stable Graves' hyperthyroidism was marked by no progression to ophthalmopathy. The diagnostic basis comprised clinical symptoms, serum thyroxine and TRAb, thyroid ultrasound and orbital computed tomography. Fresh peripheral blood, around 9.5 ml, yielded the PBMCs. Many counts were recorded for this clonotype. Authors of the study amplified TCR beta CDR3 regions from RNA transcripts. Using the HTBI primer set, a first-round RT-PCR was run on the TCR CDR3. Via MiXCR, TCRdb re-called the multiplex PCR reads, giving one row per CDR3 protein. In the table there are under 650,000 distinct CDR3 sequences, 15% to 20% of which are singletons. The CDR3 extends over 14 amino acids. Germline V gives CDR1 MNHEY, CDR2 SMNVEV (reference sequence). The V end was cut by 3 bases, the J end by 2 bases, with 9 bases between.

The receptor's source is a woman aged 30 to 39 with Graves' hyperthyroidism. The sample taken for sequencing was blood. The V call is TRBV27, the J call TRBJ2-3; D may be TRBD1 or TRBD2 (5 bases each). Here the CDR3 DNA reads TGTGCCAGCAGTTTTTGGGGACCCACAGATACGCAGTATTTT. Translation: CASSFWGPTDTQYF.